One T cell receptor (beta chain) is described in this entry. The data were obtained in a study of cytomegalovirus exposure and HLA in healthy donors. Vbeta (60) and Jbeta (13) primers were used in the PCR. The data were produced by immunoSEQ multiplex PCR, yet TCRdb's version contains in-frame clones alone and is incomplete. The table records about 200,000 clones, about 13% of them present only once. Germline V CDR1 and CDR2: LGHNA, YNFKEQ. The CDR3 length is 15 residues. Trimming pared 2 bases from V and 1 base from J, leaving 12 bases between. This sequence was found in a man aged 45-60 years in good health and CMV-seropositive. The chain uses TRBV4-2 and TRBJ2-7; D is possibly TRBD1 (6 bases). The sequencing sample was made of PBMCs. Written as DNA, the CDR3 is TGTGCCAGCAGCCAAAAACAGGGCCAGTCCTACGAGCAGTACTTC. Its translation is CASSQKQGQSYEQYF.